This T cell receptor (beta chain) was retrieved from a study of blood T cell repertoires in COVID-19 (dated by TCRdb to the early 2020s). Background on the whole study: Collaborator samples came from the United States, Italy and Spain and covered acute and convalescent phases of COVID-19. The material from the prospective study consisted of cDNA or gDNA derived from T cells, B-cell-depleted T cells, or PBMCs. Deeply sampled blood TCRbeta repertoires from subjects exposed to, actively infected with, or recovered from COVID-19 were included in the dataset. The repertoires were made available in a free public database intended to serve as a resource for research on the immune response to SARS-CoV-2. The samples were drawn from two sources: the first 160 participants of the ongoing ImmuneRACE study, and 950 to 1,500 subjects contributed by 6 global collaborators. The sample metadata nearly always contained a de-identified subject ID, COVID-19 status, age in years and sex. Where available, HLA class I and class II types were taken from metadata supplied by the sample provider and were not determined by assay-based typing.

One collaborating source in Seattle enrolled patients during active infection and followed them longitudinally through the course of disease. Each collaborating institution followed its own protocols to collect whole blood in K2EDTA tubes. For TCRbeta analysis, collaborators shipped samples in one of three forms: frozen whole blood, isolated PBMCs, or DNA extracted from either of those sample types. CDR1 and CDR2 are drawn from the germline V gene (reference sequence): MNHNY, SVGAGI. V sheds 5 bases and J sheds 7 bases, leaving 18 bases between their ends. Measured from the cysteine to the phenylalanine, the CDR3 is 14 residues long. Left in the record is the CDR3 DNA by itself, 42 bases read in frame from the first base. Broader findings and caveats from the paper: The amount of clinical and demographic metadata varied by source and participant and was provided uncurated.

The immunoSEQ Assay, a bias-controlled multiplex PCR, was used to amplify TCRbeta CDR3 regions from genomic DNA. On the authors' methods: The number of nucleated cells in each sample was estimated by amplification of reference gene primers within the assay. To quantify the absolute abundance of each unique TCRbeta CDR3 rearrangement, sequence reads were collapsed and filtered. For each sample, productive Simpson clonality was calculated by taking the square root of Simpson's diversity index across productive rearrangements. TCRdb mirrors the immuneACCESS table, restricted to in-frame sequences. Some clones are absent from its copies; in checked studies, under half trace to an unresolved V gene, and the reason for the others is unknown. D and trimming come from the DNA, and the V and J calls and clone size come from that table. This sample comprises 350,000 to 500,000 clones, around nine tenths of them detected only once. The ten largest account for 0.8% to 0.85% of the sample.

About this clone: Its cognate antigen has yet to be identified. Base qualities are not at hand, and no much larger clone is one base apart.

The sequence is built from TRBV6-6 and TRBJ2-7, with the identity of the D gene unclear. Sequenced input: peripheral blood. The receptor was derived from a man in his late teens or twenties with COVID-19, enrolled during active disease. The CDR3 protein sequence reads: CASSLPGGIWEQYF. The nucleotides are TGTGCCAGCAGTCTTCCCGGTGGTATCTGGGAGCAGTACTTC.